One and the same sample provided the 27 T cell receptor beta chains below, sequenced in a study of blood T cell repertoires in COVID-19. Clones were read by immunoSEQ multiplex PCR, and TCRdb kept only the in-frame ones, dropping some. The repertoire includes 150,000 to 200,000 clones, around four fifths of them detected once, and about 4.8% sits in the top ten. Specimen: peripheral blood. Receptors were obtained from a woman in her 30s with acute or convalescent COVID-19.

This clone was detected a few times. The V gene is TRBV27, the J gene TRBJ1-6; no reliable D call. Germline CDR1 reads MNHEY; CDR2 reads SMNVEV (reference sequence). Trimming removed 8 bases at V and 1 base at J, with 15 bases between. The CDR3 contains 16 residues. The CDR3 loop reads CASRSLLRSYNSPLHF. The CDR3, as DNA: TGTGCCAGCCGATCTCTGCTACGATCCTATAATTCACCCCTCCACTTT.

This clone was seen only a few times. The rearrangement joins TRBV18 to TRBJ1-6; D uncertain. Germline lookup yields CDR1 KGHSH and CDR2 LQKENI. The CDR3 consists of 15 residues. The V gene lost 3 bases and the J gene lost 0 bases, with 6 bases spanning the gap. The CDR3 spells CASSPPGSYNSPLHF. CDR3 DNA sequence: TGTGCCAGCTCACCTCCAGGCTCCTATAATTCACCCCTCCACTTT.

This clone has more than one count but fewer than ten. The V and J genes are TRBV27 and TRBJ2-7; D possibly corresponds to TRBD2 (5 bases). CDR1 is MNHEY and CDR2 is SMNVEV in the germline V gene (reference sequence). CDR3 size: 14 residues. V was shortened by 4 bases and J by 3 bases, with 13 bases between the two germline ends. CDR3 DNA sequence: TGTGCCAGCAGTTCCACTAGTTTGAACTACGAGCAGTACTTC. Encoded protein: CASSSTSLNYEQYF.

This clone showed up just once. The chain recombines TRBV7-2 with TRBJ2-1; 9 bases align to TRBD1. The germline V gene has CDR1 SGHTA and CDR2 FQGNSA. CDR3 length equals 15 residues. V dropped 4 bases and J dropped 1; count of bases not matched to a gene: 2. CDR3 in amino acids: CASSSGQGSYNEQFF. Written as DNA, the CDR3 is TGTGCCAGCAGCTCGGGACAGGGATCCTACAATGAGCAGTTCTTC.

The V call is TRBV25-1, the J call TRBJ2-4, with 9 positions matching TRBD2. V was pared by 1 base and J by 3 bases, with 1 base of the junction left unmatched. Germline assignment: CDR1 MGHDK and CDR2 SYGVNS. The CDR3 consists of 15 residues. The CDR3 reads CASSELAGDKNIQYF. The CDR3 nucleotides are TGTGCCAGCAGTGAATTAGCGGGAGACAAAAACATTCAGTACTTC.

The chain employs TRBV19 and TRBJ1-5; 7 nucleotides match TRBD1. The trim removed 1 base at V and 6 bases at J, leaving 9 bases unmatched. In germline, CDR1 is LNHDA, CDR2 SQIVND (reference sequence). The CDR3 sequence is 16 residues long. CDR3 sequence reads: CASSIAPTGTGQPQHF. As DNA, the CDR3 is TGTGCCAGTAGTATAGCACCGACAGGGACGGGTCAGCCCCAGCATTTT.

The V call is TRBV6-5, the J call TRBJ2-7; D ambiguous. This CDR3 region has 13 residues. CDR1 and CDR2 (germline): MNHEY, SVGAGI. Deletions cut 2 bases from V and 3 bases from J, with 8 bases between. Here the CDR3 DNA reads TGTGCCAGCAGTTACAACACACGCTACGAGCAGTACTTC. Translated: CASSYNTRYEQYF.

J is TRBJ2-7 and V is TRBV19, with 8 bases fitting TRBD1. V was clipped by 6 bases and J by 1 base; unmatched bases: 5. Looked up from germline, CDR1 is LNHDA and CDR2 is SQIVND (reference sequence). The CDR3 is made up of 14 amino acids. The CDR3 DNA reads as TGTGCCAGTAGCCAACAGGGGGGTTCCTACGAGCAGTACTTC. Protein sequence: CASSQQGGSYEQYF.

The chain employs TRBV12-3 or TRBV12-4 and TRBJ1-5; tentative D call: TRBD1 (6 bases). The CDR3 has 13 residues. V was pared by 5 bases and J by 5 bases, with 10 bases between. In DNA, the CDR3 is TGTGCCAGCAGTGGGGACACGTATCAGCCCCAGCATTTT. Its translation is CASSGDTYQPQHF.

In DNA, the CDR3 is TGTGCCAGCAGCTCCTACAGGGAGGGCAACACCATATATTTT. It yields the protein CASSSYREGNTIYF. This rearrangement joins TRBV11-2 to TRBJ1-3, with a tentative D call TRBD1 (6 bases). This CDR3 comprises 14 residues. V lost 4 bases and J lost 7, with 14 bases in between. Per germline, CDR1 SGHAT and CDR2 FQNNGV.

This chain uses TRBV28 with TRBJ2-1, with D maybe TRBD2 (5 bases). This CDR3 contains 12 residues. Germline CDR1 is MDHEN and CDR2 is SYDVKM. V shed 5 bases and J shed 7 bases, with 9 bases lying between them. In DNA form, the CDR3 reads TGTGCCAGCAGTCCCGGGGTAAATGAGCAGTTCTTC. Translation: CASSPGVNEQFF.

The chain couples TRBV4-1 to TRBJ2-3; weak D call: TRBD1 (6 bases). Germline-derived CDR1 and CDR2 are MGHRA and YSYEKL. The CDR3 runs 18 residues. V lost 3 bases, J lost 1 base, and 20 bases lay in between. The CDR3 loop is CASSQGVQGIYGTDTQYF. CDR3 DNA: TGCGCCAGCAGCCAGGGGGTACAGGGCATCTACGGCACAGATACGCAGTATTTT.

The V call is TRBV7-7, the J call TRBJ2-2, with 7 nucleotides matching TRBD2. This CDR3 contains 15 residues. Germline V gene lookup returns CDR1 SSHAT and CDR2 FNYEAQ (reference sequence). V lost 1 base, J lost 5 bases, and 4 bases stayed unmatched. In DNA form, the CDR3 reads TGTGCCAGCAGCTTAGGGACTAGTTTTACCGGGGAGCTGTTTTTT. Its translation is CASSLGTSFTGELFF.

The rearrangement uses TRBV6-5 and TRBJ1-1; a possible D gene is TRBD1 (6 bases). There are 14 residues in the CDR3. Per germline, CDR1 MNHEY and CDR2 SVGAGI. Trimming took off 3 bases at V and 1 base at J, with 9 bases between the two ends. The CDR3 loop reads CASSYQGSNTEAFF. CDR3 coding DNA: TGTGCCAGCAGTTATCAGGGGTCGAACACTGAAGCTTTCTTT.

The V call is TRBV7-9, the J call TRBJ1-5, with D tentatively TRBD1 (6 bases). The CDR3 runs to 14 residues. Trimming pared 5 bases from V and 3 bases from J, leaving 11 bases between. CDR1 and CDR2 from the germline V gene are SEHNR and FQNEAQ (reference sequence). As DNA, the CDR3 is TGTGCCAGCAGCCCAGGACAGATCAATCAGCCCCAGCATTTT. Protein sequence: CASSPGQINQPQHF. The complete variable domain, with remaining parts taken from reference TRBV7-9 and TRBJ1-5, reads DTGVSQNPRHKITKRGQNVTFRCDPISEHNRLYWYRQTLGQGPEFLTYFQNEAQLEKSRLLSDRFSAERPKGSFSTLEIQRTEQGDSAMYLCASSPGQINQPQHFGDGTRLSIL.

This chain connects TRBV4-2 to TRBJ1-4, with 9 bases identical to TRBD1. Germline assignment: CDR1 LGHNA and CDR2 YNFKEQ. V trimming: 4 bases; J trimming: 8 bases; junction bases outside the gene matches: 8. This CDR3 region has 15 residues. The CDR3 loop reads CASSRRTGVREKLFF. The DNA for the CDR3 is TGTGCCAGCAGCCGCCGGACAGGGGTTCGAGAAAAACTGTTTTTT.

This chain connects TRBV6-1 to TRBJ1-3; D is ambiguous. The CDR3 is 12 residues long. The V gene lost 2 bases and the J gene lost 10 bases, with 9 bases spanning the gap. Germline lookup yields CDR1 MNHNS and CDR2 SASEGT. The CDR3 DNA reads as TGTGCCAGCAGTGAAACCGGGTCGACCATATATTTT. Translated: CASSETGSTIYF.

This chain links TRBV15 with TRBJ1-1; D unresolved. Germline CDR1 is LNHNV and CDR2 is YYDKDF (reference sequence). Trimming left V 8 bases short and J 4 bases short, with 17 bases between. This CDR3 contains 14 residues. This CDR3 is CATAMGGGGTEAFF. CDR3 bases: TGTGCCACCGCCATGGGAGGTGGTGGCACTGAAGCTTTCTTT.

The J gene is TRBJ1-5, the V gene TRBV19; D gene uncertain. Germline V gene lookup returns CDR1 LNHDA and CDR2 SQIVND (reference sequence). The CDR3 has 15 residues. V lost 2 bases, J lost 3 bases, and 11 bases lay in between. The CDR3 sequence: CASSINGGFNQPQHF. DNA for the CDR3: TGTGCCAGTAGTATAAACGGCGGATTCAATCAGCCCCAGCATTTT.

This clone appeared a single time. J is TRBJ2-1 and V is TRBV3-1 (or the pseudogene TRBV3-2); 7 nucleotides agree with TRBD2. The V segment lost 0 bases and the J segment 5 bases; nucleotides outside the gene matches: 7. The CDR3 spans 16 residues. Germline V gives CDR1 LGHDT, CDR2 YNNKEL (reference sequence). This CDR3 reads CASSQETSRRNNEQFF. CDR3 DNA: TGTGCCAGCAGCCAAGAGACTAGCCGAAGAAACAATGAGCAGTTCTTC.

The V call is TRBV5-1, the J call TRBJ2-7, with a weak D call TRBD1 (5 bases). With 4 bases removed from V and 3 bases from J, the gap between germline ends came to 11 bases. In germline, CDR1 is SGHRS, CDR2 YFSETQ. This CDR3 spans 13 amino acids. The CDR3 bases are TGCGCCAGCAGCACCGACAGCTACTACGAGCAGTACTTC. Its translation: CASSTDSYYEQYF.

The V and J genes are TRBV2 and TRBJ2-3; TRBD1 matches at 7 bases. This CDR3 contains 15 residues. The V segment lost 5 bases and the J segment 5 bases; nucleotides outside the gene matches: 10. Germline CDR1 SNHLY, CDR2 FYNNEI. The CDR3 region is CASSLLLQGKDTQYF. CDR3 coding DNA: TGTGCCAGCAGTCTCCTATTACAGGGGAAAGATACGCAGTATTTT. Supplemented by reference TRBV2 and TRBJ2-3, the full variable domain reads EPEVTQTPSHQVTQMGQEVILRCVPISNHLYFYWYRQILGQKVEFLVSFYNNEISEKSEIFDDQFSVERPDGSNFTLKIRSTKLEDSAMYFCASSLLLQGKDTQYFGPGTRLTVL.

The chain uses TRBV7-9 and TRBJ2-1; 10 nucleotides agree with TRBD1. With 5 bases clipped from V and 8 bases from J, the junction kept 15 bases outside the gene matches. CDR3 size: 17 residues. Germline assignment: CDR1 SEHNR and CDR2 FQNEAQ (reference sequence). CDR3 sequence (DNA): TGTGCCAGCAGCCTAGGAACGTGGGACAGGGGTGGCTATGAGCAGTTCTTC. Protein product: CASSLGTWDRGGYEQFF.

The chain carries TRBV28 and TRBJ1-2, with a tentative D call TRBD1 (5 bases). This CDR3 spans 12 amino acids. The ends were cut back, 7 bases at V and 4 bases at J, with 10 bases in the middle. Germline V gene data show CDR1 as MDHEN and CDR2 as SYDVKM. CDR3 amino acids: CASKAGIYGYTF. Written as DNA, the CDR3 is TGTGCCAGCAAGGCAGGGATCTATGGCTACACCTTC.

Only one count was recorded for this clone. The CDR3 here is CASGKDAPGGQYF. CDR3 nucleotides: TGTGCCAGCGGAAAGGACGCGCCCGGAGGTCAGTACTTC. The chain recombines TRBV7-2 with TRBJ2-7; maybe TRBD2 (5 bases). The V gene's germline CDR1 is SGHTA and CDR2 FQGNSA. V lost 8 bases and J lost 10, with 21 bases in between. This CDR3 is built from 13 residues.

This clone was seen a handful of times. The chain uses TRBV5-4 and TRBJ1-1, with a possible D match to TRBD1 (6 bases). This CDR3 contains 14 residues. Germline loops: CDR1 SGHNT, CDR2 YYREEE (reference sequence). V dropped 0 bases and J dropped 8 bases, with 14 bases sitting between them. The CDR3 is CASSLAHRTAEAFF. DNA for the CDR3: TGTGCCAGCAGCTTGGCGCATCGGACAGCGGAAGCTTTCTTT. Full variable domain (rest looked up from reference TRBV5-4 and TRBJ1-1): ETGVTQSPTHLIKTRGQQVTLRCSSQSGHNTVSWYQQALGQGPQFIFQYYREEENGRGNFPPRFSGLQFPNYSSELNVNALELDDSALYLCASSLAHRTAEAFFGQGTRLTVV.

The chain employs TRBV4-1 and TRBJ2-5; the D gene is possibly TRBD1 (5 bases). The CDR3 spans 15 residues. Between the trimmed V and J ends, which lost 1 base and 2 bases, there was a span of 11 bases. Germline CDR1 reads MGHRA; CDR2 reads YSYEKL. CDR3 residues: CASSQGVQEQETQYF. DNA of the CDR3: TGCGCCAGCAGCCAAGGGGTACAGGAACAAGAGACCCAGTACTTC.